This T cell receptor (beta chain) was captured in a study of shared clonotypes between healthy human individuals. On the study more broadly: Donors were a couple of women and a few men aged 18 to 49. CD8 memory received one plate per donor, CD8 naive two, CD4 memory three and CD4 naive three.

The CDR3 has 11 amino acids. CDR1 and CDR2 (germline): DFQATT, SNEGSKA (reference sequence). Trimming took 2 bases from V and 3 from J, leaving 5 bases between them. Libraries were prepared by immunoSEQ multiplex PCR; TCRdb keeps only in-frame clonotypes and omits some of them. The table includes a few million clones, less than 95% detected once. As to this clone: The antigen is unknown.

Donors comprised only Caucasian adults living in Nashville, Tennessee. Study-wide findings and caveats: Among donors, sharing of clonotypes was expected to be affected by sequencing depth.

This receptor was obtained from a man younger than 35 in good health. Some clones in this sample may be carry-over from other donors' samples. The chain has TRBV20-1 and TRBJ2-7; D not resolved. The sequencing input was naive CD4+ T cells from PBMCs. The subset denotes: CD45RA+ positively selected. The CDR3 sequence: CSARPYYEQYF. The CDR3 bases are TGCAGTGCTAGACCCTACTACGAGCAGTACTTC.